This is a list of T cell receptor beta chains from one sample in a study of OX40 agonist ivuxolimab in advanced cancers. This table comes from immunoSEQ multiplex PCR, and its TCRdb copy is limited to in-frame clones, with some not included. Of 35,000 to 40,000 clones listed, around 89% are singletons. This sample comprised CD4+ or CD8+ T cells sorted from blood, obtained in a trial of the OX40 agonist ivuxolimab. These receptors came from an adult with an advanced solid tumor such as melanoma, head and neck, liver or kidney cancer. CDR3s include the opening cysteine and the closing phenylalanine or tryptophan. The D gene is left open where the match is weak. Where a row states a size, it is once, few, many or the class of an expanded clone; other rows omit it.

v_call	j_call	clone_size	d_call	cdr3_nt	cdr3_aa
TRBV5-1	TRBJ1-1	-	-	TGCGCCAGCAGTTCAGCGAACCAGAACACTGAAGCTTTCTTT	CASSSANQNTEAFF
TRBV6-1	TRBJ2-3	few	TRBD2	TGTGCCAGCAGTGAGTTAGCGGGGGGCCTCACAGATACGCAGTATTTT	CASSELAGGLTDTQYF
TRBV7-8	TRBJ1-3	-	TRBD1	TGTGCCAGCAGCCCGGACAGGGGGATAGGAAACACCATATATTTT	CASSPDRGIGNTIYF
TRBV27	TRBJ1-2	-	-	TGTGCCAGCAGTTGGTCTGGAGGCGGCGCTAACTATGGCTACACCTTC	CASSWSGGGANYGYTF
TRBV27	TRBJ1-6	-	TRBD1	TGTGCCACTTCCACCGGGACAGGGGGCGTAGATTCACCCCTCCACTTT	CATSTGTGGVDSPLHF
TRBV30	TRBJ1-6	-	-	TGTGCCTGGAGTGTTCCGCCCGACAGGACTTATAATTCACCCCTCCACTTT	CAWSVPPDRTYNSPLHF
TRBV18	TRBJ2-3	-	-	TGTGCCAGCTCACCAACCCAGGAGACTTTATTTACAGATACGCAGTATTTT	CASSPTQETLFTDTQYF
TRBV6-1	TRBJ2-5	-	TRBD1	TGTGCCAGCAGTGATCCTACAGGGGGCAGGGAGACCCAGTACTTC	CASSDPTGGRETQYF
TRBV11-1	TRBJ2-7	-	-	TGTGCCAGCAGCTTCGGGCAGGGGGGGTACGAGCAGTACTTC	CASSFGQGGYEQYF
TRBV9	TRBJ2-1	-	TRBD1	TGTGCCAGCAGCGCCGAATCCTCACCAGGGACAGGGGGTGGGTATGAGCAGTTCTTC	CASSAESSPGTGGGYEQFF
TRBV25-1	TRBJ2-2	-	-	TGTGCCAGCAGTCAAAACACCGGGGAGCTGTTTTTT	CASSQNTGELFF
TRBV10-3	TRBJ2-2	-	TRBD1	TGTGCCATCAGTGAGGTCAGGGGGCGAGGGAGCACCGGGGAGCTGTTTTTT	CAISEVRGRGSTGELFF
TRBV6-5	TRBJ2-6	-	-	TGTGCCAGCAGTCCCTCGGGGTCTGGGGCCAACGTCCTGACTTTC	CASSPSGSGANVLTF
TRBV7-2	TRBJ2-3	-	-	TGTGCCAGCAGCTTAGTAAACCCGAATACGCAGTATTTT	CASSLVNPNTQYF
TRBV6-5	TRBJ1-1	-	TRBD1	TGTGCCAGCAGTGGACAGGGCCCTGAAGCTTTCTTT	CASSGQGPEAFF
TRBV7-9	TRBJ2-7	-	TRBD2	TGTGCCAGCAGCCCAGAGCTAGCGGGGGTCACCTACGAGCAGTACTTC	CASSPELAGVTYEQYF
TRBV7-8	TRBJ2-3	-	TRBD2	TGTGCCAGCAGCGGGGGACTAGCGGGGGGCCTGGTTAGCACAGATACGCAGTATTTT	CASSGGLAGGLVSTDTQYF
TRBV27	TRBJ2-3	-	-	TGTGCCAGCAGAGGGGGGGGCGGGGGAAATACGCAGTATTTT	CASRGGGGGNTQYF
TRBV9	TRBJ2-3	-	-	TGTGCCAGCAGCGTAGGTAGGACAGTAAAGACAGATACGCAGTATTTT	CASSVGRTVKTDTQYF
TRBV11-1	TRBJ1-2	-	TRBD1	TGTGCCAGCAGCTTAAAACAGGGGACCTCTTATAACTATGGCTACACCTTC	CASSLKQGTSYNYGYTF
TRBV6-4	TRBJ2-1	-	TRBD1	TGTGCCAGCAGTGACACGGGGACAGATGACTACAATGAGCAGTTCTTC	CASSDTGTDDYNEQFF
TRBV12-5	TRBJ2-7	-	TRBD2	TGTGCTAGTGGTTTGGTACTCGCGGGGGGGCTCGAGCAGTACTTC	CASGLVLAGGLEQYF
TRBV19	TRBJ1-5	-	-	TGTGCCAGTAGTACCCCCACAAGCTCATATAGCAATCAGCCCCAGCATTTT	CASSTPTSSYSNQPQHF
TRBV7-2	TRBJ2-1	-	-	TGTGCCAGCAGCCCGCGACCCTTCGATGAGCAGTTCTTC	CASSPRPFDEQFF
TRBV18	TRBJ1-5	-	TRBD1	TGTGCCAGCTCACCACCCACAGGGGGCGGCAATCAGCCCCAGCATTTT	CASSPPTGGGNQPQHF
TRBV9	TRBJ2-7	-	-	TGTGCCAGCAGCGTAGGACAGACGTACGAGCAGTACTTC	CASSVGQTYEQYF
TRBV6-1	TRBJ2-3	-	TRBD2	TGTGCCAGCAGTGAAGAGGCGGGAGGCACAGATACGCAGTATTTT	CASSEEAGGTDTQYF
TRBV7-8	TRBJ2-1	once	TRBD1	TGTGCCAGCAGCTTAGCTGGCCCGGGACAGGGGGCTTTTTATGAGCAGTTCTTC	CASSLAGPGQGAFYEQFF
TRBV4-2	TRBJ1-2	-	-	TGTGCCAGCAGCCAAGATCTAGAGACTTATGGCTACACCTTC	CASSQDLETYGYTF
TRBV5-1	TRBJ2-1	-	-	TGCGCCAGCAGCTTGGTTCCCGTTGAGCAGTTCTTC	CASSLVPVEQFF
TRBV29-1	TRBJ1-1	-	-	TGCAGCACTCGTGAAGGGGGGGGTTCTGAAGCTTTCTTT	CSTREGGGSEAFF
TRBV5-5	TRBJ2-3	-	TRBD1	TGTGCCAGCAGCTACGATCCGGGACAGGGAGGTGATACGCAGTATTTT	CASSYDPGQGGDTQYF
TRBV4-1	TRBJ2-7	-	-	TGCGCCAGCAGCCAGGGGCAGGGTGTGAGGGAGCAGTACTTC	CASSQGQGVREQYF
TRBV5-1	TRBJ2-7	-	-	TGCGCCAGCAGCTTGACCCCAAGAGGGGTCGAGCAGTACTTC	CASSLTPRGVEQYF
TRBV16	TRBJ2-3	-	TRBD1	TGTGCCAGCAGCCAGGAGACGCTGGGACAGTCCTTGGGGACAGATACGCAGTATTTT	CASSQETLGQSLGTDTQYF
TRBV30	TRBJ2-1	-	-	TGTGCCTGGCAGCTATTTGGACGCTACGACAATGAGCAGTTCTTC	CAWQLFGRYDNEQFF
TRBV30	TRBJ2-4	-	-	TGTGCCTGGAGTTCCGGCGTGGGAAACATTCAGTACTTC	CAWSSGVGNIQYF
TRBV4-2	TRBJ1-2	-	-	TGTGCCAGCGCTGCGGGACCGGGGTACACCGATGGCTACACCTTC	CASAAGPGYTDGYTF
TRBV5-1	TRBJ2-5	-	TRBD2	TGCGCCAGCAGATTGGACAGCGGGGGGACCCAGTACTTC	CASRLDSGGTQYF
TRBV27	TRBJ2-7	-	-	TGTGCCAGCAGTTTTGTCGACAGGAACTACGAGCAGTACTTC	CASSFVDRNYEQYF
TRBV13	TRBJ2-1	-	TRBD1	TGTGCCAGCAGCCCCAGACAGGGGAGCTCCTACAATGAGCAGTTCTTC	CASSPRQGSSYNEQFF
TRBV5-6	TRBJ2-5	-	-	TGTGCCAGCAGCTCCTCAGGGTCCAGGGGTGCCCAGTACTTC	CASSSSGSRGAQYF
TRBV7-9	TRBJ2-3	-	-	TGTGCCAGCAGCTTAGACAGGGGGGGAGATACGCAGTATTTT	CASSLDRGGDTQYF
TRBV10-3	TRBJ1-2	-	-	TGTGCCATCATTGCTGAATATGGCTACACCTTC	CAIIAEYGYTF
TRBV4-1	TRBJ1-1	-	-	TGCGCCAGCAGCGCCTCGGGAGGGAGGAACACTGAAGCTTTCTTT	CASSASGGRNTEAFF
TRBV28	TRBJ2-5	-	TRBD2	TGTGCCAGCAGTTCATTAGCGGGAAGAGAGACCCAGTACTTC	CASSSLAGRETQYF
TRBV2	TRBJ2-3	-	-	TGTGCCAGCAGTGGGGGGGACAGTAATTTGGCGCAGTATTTT	CASSGGDSNLAQYF
TRBV11-2	TRBJ2-7	-	-	TGTGCCAGCAGCTGGGGGACCGGAGGGACAGTGGCCTACGAGCAGTACTTC	CASSWGTGGTVAYEQYF
TRBV28	TRBJ1-4	few	-	TGTGCCAGCAGAATATCGACAGACGACGGTGAAAAACTGTTTTTT	CASRISTDDGEKLFF
TRBV19	TRBJ2-2	-	-	TGTGCCAGTAGTGTAACAAACACCGGGGAGCTGTTTTTT	CASSVTNTGELFF
TRBV7-2	TRBJ2-7	-	-	TGTGCCAGCAGCTTAAGGCAGTCCTCCTACGAGCAGTACTTC	CASSLRQSSYEQYF
TRBV11-3	TRBJ2-4	-	-	TGTGCCAGCAGCCCCCCCGGGGTAAACATTCAGTACTTC	CASSPPGVNIQYF
TRBV18	TRBJ2-7	-	TRBD1	TGTGCCAGCTCACCACCCCGGGACAGCTACGAGCAGTACTTC	CASSPPRDSYEQYF
TRBV2	TRBJ2-3	-	TRBD2	TGTGCCAGCAGTCGACTAGCGGGGGGCCGGGATACGCAGTATTTT	CASSRLAGGRDTQYF